These 8 T cell receptor beta chains were all obtained from the same sample, sequenced in a study of blood T cells in healthy people across ages. PCR was performed a second time for about 6 to 12 cycles using a sample-barcoded 5' primer and a J-beta primer mix. One entry per CDR3 protein results from TCRdb running MiXCR on the 5' RACE reads. This table has roughly 1,700,000 distinct CDR3 sequences, under 30% appearing once. Sequences were obtained from blood. These receptors all stem from a woman aged 25-40 years in good health.

The rearrangement uses TRBV6-5 and TRBJ2-7, with TRBD1 matching over 7 bases. The CDR3 is made up of 12 amino acids. CDR1 and CDR2 (germline): MNHEY, SVGAGI. Trimming at V came to 5 bases and at J to 6 bases, leaving 4 bases not matched to a gene. For the CDR3, the DNA is TGTGCCAGCAGTAAGACAGGGAGCGAGCAGTACTTC. It encodes CASSKTGSEQYF.

In the case of this clonotype: This sequence may be a read error, since a much larger clone differs from it by one base. The chain recombines TRBV6-5 with TRBJ2-7; 13 positions agree with TRBD2. V lost 6 bases and J lost 2; bases outside the gene matches: 7. This CDR3 comprises 16 residues. Germline V CDR1 and CDR2: MNHEY, SVGAGI. CDR3 region: CASSPTSGRVAYEQYF. For the CDR3, the DNA is TGTGCCAGCAGCCCAACTAGCGGGAGGGTCGCCTACGAGCAGTACTTC.

V usage is TRBV11-2 and J usage is TRBJ2-3; D is possibly TRBD2 (6 bases). This CDR3 has 17 residues. CDR1 is SGHAT, CDR2 FQNNGV, per germline. V was cut by 2 bases and J by 2 bases, with 17 bases left in between. The CDR3 sequence: CASSLMTGGVSTDTQYF. The CDR3 DNA follows: TGTGCCAGCAGCTTAATGACTGGCGGGGTGTCCACAGATACGCAGTATTTT.

This clonotype was seen repeatedly, ten times or more. The CDR3 coding sequence is TGCAGCGTTGGCTCGCGGACTAGCGGGAGGGCCAGGTACGAGCAGTACTTC. Its translation is CSVGSRTSGRARYEQYF. The V and J genes are TRBV29-1 and TRBJ2-7; TRBD2 aligns across 15 bases. Germline CDR1 is SQVTM and CDR2 is ANQGSEA. The CDR3 sequence is 17 residues long. Trimming at V came to 4 bases and at J to 4 bases, leaving 11 bases not matched to a gene.

This clonotype was detected a few times. The V call is TRBV20-1, the J call TRBJ2-4; TRBD1 matches 8 bases. The J call may be in error: the DNA end matches TRBJ2-7 better. CDR1 DFQATT and CDR2 SNEGSKA come from the germline V gene (reference sequence). This CDR3 spans 14 amino acids. The CDR3 here is CSAGLGQGIHEQYF. DNA of the CDR3: TGCAGTGCTGGTCTCGGACAGGGTATCCACGAGCAGTACTTC.

The CDR3 here is CASSPPRTSSAQYF. The CDR3 nucleotides are TGTGCCAGCAGTCCGCCCCGGACTAGCTCTGCGCAGTATTTT. The chain uses TRBV12-3 or TRBV12-4 and TRBJ2-3; TRBD2 aligns across 8 bases. Trimming at V came to 5 bases and at J to 10 bases, leaving 11 bases not matched to a gene. CDR3 length: 14 amino acids.

This clonotype has a handful of counts. The V call is TRBV12-3 or TRBV12-4, the J call TRBJ1-4; D is unresolved. Trimming removed 6 bases at V and 5 bases at J, with 10 bases between. CDR3 length: 13 amino acids. The CDR3: CASSRGENEKLFF. The DNA of the CDR3 is TGTGCCAGCAGCCGGGGTGAGAATGAAAAACTGTTTTTT.

The V gene is TRBV2, the J gene TRBJ1-2; the D is unclear. The CDR3 is 14 residues long. CDR1 is SNHLY, CDR2 FYNNEI, per germline. Trimming took off 6 bases at V and 3 bases at J, with 14 bases between the two ends. CDR3 loop: CASSPTSGDYGYTF. CDR3 nucleotides: TGTGCCAGCAGCCCCACCTCGGGAGACTATGGCTACACCTTC.